Listed here are 5 T cell receptor beta chains from one sample, sequenced in a study of CD8+ T cells in alopecia areata. RNA, once extracted, was reverse transcribed into cDNA for use as the sequencing template. Profiling relied on immunoSEQ multiplex PCR, and the TCRdb table lists in-frame clones only, not all of them. The table records around 250,000 clones, less than 80% of them present only once. Sequencing was performed on CD4+ T cells sorted from blood, taken at week 0. These receptor sequences come from a human donor with alopecia areata.

The genes are TRBV29-1 and TRBJ1-3, with a possible D match to TRBD1 (5 bases). V was cut by 4 bases and J by 8 bases, with 18 bases left in between. Germline V lookup: CDR1 SQVTM, CDR2 ANQGSEA. This CDR3 has 14 amino acids. CDR3 sequence: CSVAVSQGLDTIYF. The CDR3 bases are TGCAGCGTTGCTGTTTCGCAGGGTCTAGACACCATATATTTT.

This chain connects TRBV30 to TRBJ2-7; weak D call: TRBD2 (7 bases). Deletions cut 4 bases from V and 2 bases from J, with 15 bases between. CDR1 and CDR2 from the germline V gene are GTSNPN and SVGIG (reference sequence). CDR3 length: 14 amino acids. The CDR3 loop is CAWNKGGIPYEQYF. CDR3 DNA: TGTGCCTGGAACAAGGGGGGGATTCCCTACGAGCAGTACTTC.

This chain uses TRBV4-2 with TRBJ2-7; 9 bases match TRBD1. The V and J ends lost 6 bases and 5 bases, in that order; junction bases with no gene match: 11. The CDR3 spans 15 residues. Germline V gene lookup returns CDR1 LGHNA and CDR2 YNFKEQ. The CDR3 DNA follows: TGTGCCAGCAGTCTGACCGGGACAGGGTACCACGAGCAGTACTTC. Amino acid sequence: CASSLTGTGYHEQYF.

Here the CDR3 reads CASSSRGDTEAFF. Here the CDR3 DNA reads TGTGCCAGCAGCTCCAGGGGCGACACTGAAGCTTTCTTT. The genes are TRBV11-3 and TRBJ1-1, with a possible D match to TRBD1 (6 bases). CDR1 SGHNT and CDR2 YENEEA come from the germline V gene. Between the trimmed V and J ends, which lost 4 bases and 3 bases, there was a span of 9 bases. The CDR3 length is 13 residues. Using reference TRBV11-3 and TRBJ1-1 for the parts outside the CDR3, the full variable domain is EAGVVQSPRYKIIEKKQPVAFWCNPISGHNTLYWYLQNLGQGPELLIRYENEEAVDDSQLPKDRFSAERLKGVDSTLKIQPAELGDSAVYLCASSSRGDTEAFFGQGTRLTVV.

V usage is TRBV4-1 and J usage is TRBJ1-6; 8 positions agree with TRBD1. V lost 4 bases and J lost 8; bases outside the gene matches: 7. In germline, CDR1 is MGHRA, CDR2 YSYEKL. This CDR3 region has 15 residues. The CDR3: CASSLGQGAYSPLHF. CDR3 in DNA: TGCGCCAGCAGCCTCGGGCAGGGGGCATATTCACCCCTCCACTTT.